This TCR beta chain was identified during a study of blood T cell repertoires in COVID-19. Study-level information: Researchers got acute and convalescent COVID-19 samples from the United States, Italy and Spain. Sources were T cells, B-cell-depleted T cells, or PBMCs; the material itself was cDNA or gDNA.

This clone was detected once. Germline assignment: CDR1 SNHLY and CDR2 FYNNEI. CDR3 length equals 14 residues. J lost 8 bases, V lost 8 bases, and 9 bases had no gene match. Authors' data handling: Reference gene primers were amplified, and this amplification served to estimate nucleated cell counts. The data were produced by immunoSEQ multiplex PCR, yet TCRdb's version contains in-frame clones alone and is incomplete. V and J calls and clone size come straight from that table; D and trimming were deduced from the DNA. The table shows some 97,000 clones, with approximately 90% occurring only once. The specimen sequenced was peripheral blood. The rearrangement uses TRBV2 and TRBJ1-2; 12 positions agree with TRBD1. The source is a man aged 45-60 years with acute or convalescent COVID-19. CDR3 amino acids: CASGLGQGAGGYTF. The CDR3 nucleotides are TGTGCCAGCGGCCTGGGACAGGGGGCGGGAGGCTACACCTTC.